Detailed here is one T cell receptor beta chain. No antigen is known for it. A second PCR, run for about 7 to 11 cycles, used a sample-barcoded 5' primer plus a J-beta primer mix. Researchers report that a template-switch adaptor with 12 random nucleotides tagged each cDNA molecule. Using its own MiXCR run on the 5' RACE reads, TCRdb lists one record per CDR3 protein. The sample holds roughly 650,000 distinct CDR3 sequences, roughly 32% seen once. The source of the sample is a study of blood T cells in healthy people across ages. Study conclusions and caveats: Naive T cell percentage and TCR beta diversity correlated strongly.

This CDR3 is 15 amino acids long. CDR1 is DFQATT, CDR2 SNEGSKA, per germline (reference sequence). Total RNA was isolated from each sample in quantities of at least 5 micrograms. Sequencing was carried out using blood. The chain is built from TRBV20-1 and TRBJ2-5; 9 bases align to TRBD2. The end of the DNA aligns better with TRBJ2-7, so the J call may be wrong. The TCR sequence derives from an elderly woman in good health. The CDR3 bases are TGCAGTGCTAGAGATAGTAGCGGGGGACCCTACGAGCAGTACTTC. This codes for CSARDSSGGPYEQYF.